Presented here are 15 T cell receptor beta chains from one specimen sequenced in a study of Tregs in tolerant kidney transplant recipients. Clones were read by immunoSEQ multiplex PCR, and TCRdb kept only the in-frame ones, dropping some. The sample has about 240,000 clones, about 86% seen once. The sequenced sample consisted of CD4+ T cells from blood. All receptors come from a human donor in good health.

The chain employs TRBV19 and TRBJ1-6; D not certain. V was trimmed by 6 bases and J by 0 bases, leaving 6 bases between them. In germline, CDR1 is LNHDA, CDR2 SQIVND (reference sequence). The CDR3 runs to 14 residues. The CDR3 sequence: CASRSSSYNSPLHF. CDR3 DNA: TGTGCCAGTAGAAGCAGCTCCTATAATTCACCCCTCCACTTT.

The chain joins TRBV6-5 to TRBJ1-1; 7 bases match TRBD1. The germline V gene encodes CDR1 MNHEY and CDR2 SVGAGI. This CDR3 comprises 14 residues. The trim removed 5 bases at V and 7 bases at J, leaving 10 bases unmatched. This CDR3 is CASSTYRGRLEAFF. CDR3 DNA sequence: TGTGCCAGCAGTACCTACAGGGGCCGCCTTGAAGCTTTCTTT.

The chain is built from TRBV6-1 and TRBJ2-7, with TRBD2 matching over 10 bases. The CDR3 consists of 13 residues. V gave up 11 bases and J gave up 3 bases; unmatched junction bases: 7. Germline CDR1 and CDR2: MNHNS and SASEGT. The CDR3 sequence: CAASAGGHYEQYF. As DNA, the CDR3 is TGTGCCGCTTCAGCGGGAGGGCACTACGAGCAGTACTTC.

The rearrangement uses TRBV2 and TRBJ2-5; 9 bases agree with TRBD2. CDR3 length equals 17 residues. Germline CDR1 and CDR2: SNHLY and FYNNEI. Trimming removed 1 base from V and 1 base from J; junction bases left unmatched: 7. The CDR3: CASSEGRASGAQETQYF. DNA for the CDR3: TGTGCCAGCAGTGAAGGCAGGGCTAGCGGGGCCCAAGAGACCCAGTACTTC.

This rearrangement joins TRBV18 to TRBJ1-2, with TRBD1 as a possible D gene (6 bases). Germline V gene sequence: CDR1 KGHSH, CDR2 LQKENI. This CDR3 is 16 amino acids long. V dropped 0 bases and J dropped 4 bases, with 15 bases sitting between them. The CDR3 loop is CASSPPSRDTFYGYTF. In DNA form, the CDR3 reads TGTGCCAGCTCACCACCATCCCGGGACACATTCTATGGCTACACCTTC.

The CDR3 region is CASSPIETQYF. The CDR3 DNA reads TGTGCCAGCAGCCCCATAGAGACCCAGTACTTC. V gene TRBV7-9 combines with J gene TRBJ2-5; D uncertain. V dropped 5 bases and J dropped 4 bases, with 5 bases sitting between them. This CDR3 is built from 11 residues. Germline V lookup: CDR1 SEHNR, CDR2 FQNEAQ (reference sequence).

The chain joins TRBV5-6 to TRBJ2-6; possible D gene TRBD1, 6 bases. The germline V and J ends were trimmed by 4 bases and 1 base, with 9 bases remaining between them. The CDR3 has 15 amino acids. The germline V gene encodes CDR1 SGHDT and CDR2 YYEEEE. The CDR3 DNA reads TGTGCCAGCAGCCCGGGACATTCTGGGGCCAACGTCCTGACTTTC. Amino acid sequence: CASSPGHSGANVLTF.

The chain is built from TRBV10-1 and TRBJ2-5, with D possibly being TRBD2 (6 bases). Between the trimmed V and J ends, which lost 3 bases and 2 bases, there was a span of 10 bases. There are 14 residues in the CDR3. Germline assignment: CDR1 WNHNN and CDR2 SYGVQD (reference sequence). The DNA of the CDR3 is TGCGCCAGCAGTGATTTGGGGGGTCAAGAGACCCAGTACTTC. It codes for CASSDLGGQETQYF.

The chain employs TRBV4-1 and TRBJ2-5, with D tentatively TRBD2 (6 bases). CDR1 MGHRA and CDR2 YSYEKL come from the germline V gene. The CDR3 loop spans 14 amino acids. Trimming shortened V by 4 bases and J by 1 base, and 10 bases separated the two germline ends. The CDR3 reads CASSPDSGQETQYF. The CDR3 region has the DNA TGCGCCAGCAGCCCCGATAGCGGCCAAGAGACCCAGTACTTC.

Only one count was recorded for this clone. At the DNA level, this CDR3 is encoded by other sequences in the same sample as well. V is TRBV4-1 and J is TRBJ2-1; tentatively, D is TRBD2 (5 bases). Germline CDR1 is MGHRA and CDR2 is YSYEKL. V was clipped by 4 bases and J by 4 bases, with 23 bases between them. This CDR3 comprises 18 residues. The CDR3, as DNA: TGCGCCAGCAGCCCTATCCTGAGAGGCGGGCTTTTTTACAATGAGCAGTTCTTC. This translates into CASSPILRGGLFYNEQFF.

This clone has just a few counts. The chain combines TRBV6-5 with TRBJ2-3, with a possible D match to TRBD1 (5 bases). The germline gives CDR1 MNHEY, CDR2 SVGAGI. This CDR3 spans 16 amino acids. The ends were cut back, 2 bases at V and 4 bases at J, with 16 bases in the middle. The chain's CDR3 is CASSYQGAGFPDTQYF. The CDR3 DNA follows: TGTGCCAGCAGTTACCAAGGTGCAGGGTTTCCAGATACGCAGTATTTT.

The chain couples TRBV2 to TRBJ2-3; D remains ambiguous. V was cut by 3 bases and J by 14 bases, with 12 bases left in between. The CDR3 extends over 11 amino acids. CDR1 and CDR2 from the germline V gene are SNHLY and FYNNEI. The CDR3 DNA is TGTGCCAGCAGTGACGGTGGGGTTGGGTATTTT. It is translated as CASSDGGVGYF.

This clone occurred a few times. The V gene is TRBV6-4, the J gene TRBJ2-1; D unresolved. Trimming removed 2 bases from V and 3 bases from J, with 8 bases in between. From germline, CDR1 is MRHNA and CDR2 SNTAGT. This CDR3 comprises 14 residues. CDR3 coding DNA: TGTGCCAGCAGTGACGTGGCGGACTACAATGAGCAGTTCTTC. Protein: CASSDVADYNEQFF.

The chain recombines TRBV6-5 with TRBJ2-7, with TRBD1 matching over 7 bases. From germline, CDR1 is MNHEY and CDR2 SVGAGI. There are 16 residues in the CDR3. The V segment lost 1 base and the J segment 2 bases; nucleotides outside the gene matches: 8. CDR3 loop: CASSYLSPGQTYEQYF. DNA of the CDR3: TGTGCCAGCAGTTACTTGTCCCCGGGACAGACCTACGAGCAGTACTTC.

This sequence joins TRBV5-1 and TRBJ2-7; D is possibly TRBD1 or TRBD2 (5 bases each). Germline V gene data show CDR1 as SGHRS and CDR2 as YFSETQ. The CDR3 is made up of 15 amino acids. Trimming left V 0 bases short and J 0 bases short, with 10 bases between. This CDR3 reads CASSLGGRSSYEQYF. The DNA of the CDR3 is TGCGCCAGCAGCTTGGGGGGACGTAGCTCCTACGAGCAGTACTTC.